These T cell receptor beta chains were read from a single sample in a study of blood T cells in healthy people across ages. TCRdb independently ran MiXCR on the 5' RACE reads; one entry per CDR3 protein. The sample carries around 800,000 distinct CDR3 sequences, 62% recorded once. Sequences were obtained from blood. The receptors stem from a man younger than 40 in good health. Both conserved end residues are trimmed from each CDR3. The order of the fields is J gene, V gene, CDR3 protein.

j_call: TRBJ1-5; v_call: TRBV4-1; cdr3_aa: ASSQFSGDQPQH
j_call: TRBJ1-5; v_call: TRBV28; cdr3_aa: ASSADRDHQPQH
j_call: TRBJ2-7; v_call: TRBV15; cdr3_aa: ATSREEVTGTYEQY
j_call: TRBJ2-5; v_call: TRBV18; cdr3_aa: ASSPPQGLKTQY
j_call: TRBJ2-3; v_call: TRBV10-3; cdr3_aa: AISESTGGGLDTQY
j_call: TRBJ2-5; v_call: TRBV3-1; cdr3_aa: ASSLLADGETQY
j_call: TRBJ1-5; v_call: TRBV6-2/TRBV6-3; cdr3_aa: ASLKGPRENQPQH
j_call: TRBJ1-1; v_call: TRBV7-3; cdr3_aa: ASSSKRNTEAF
j_call: TRBJ2-5; v_call: TRBV4-2; cdr3_aa: ASSQVRGPETQY
j_call: TRBJ2-3; v_call: TRBV20-1; cdr3_aa: SARPGENTDTQY
j_call: TRBJ2-7; v_call: TRBV10-3; cdr3_aa: AISELGQGLEQY
j_call: TRBJ2-7; v_call: TRBV4-3; cdr3_aa: ASSQEPGGNYEQY
j_call: TRBJ2-1; v_call: TRBV20-1; cdr3_aa: SANRGNSYNEQF
j_call: TRBJ2-3; v_call: TRBV7-2; cdr3_aa: ASSPVGRTDTQY
j_call: TRBJ2-1; v_call: TRBV14; cdr3_aa: ASSLLTGGSYNEQF
j_call: TRBJ2-5; v_call: TRBV20-1; cdr3_aa: SARESGTPEY
j_call: TRBJ2-1; v_call: TRBV7-8; cdr3_aa: ASSLVGWGFYNEQF
j_call: TRBJ2-4; v_call: TRBV12-3/TRBV12-4; cdr3_aa: ASSFDSADLAKNIQY
j_call: TRBJ2-5; v_call: TRBV10-3; cdr3_aa: AISVAGRETQY
j_call: TRBJ1-6; v_call: TRBV12-3/TRBV12-4; cdr3_aa: ASSPAGGAMSSYNSPLH
j_call: TRBJ2-1; v_call: TRBV9; cdr3_aa: ASSVPGTAAYEQF
j_call: TRBJ2-6; v_call: TRBV4-3; cdr3_aa: ASSQEWRGSGANVLT
j_call: TRBJ2-5; v_call: TRBV6-6; cdr3_aa: ASIRTGKEETQY
j_call: TRBJ2-7; v_call: TRBV27; cdr3_aa: ASSLSHWTGGYEQY
j_call: TRBJ2-2; v_call: TRBV10-3; cdr3_aa: AISESIGQGRRSNTGELF
j_call: TRBJ2-7; v_call: TRBV10-3; cdr3_aa: AIGGREGDEQY
j_call: .; v_call: TRBV4-3; cdr3_aa: ASSHSLTGVYEQY
j_call: TRBJ2-5; v_call: TRBV4-3; cdr3_aa: ASSQDVGQSWTQY
j_call: TRBJ2-3; v_call: TRBV6-5; cdr3_aa: ASSYRHGTDTQY
j_call: TRBJ2-1; v_call: TRBV7-3; cdr3_aa: ASSLGIAGGGEQF
j_call: TRBJ1-6; v_call: TRBV12-3/TRBV12-4; cdr3_aa: ASSSNDAQGTGPLH